This T cell receptor beta chain was documented in a study of blood T cell repertoires in COVID-19. Per the germline V gene, CDR1 is SGHAT and CDR2 is FQNNGV. This CDR3 region has 14 residues. V dropped 2 bases and J dropped 7 bases, with 9 bases sitting between them. Here immunoSEQ multiplex PCR was the method, and the copy in TCRdb shows in-frame clones only, minus some. In the table there are just under 45,000 clones, about 90% of which are singletons. The clonotype originates from a woman of 80 years or more in a cohort sampled during active or convalescent COVID-19. The chain recombines TRBV11-2 with TRBJ1-6; D uncertain. The material sequenced was peripheral blood. The CDR3 loop reads CASSLQASNSPLHF. The CDR3 bases are TGTGCCAGCAGCTTACAGGCCTCAAATTCACCCCTCCACTTT.